Listed here is a single T cell receptor beta chain. Its antigen is as yet unknown. The junction differs from germline at one of its ends, possibly a read error. This sample is part of a study of cytomegalovirus exposure and HLA in healthy donors. On the study more broadly: Some 85 million unique TCRs, all from HLA-typed donors, were included in an early release of the data. Broader study findings: What a later analysis showed was that several of the most significant clusters appeared linked to common viral pathogens. Per published accounts, TCR beta sequences correctly predicted the HLA-A and HLA-B alleles of most subjects. The productive fraction for most TCR beta V segments was about 87% or about 30% in an earlier analysis.

Primers: 60 Vbeta forward and 13 Jbeta reverse. Using immunoSEQ multiplex PCR, the repertoire was profiled, and TCRdb retains in-frame clones only, with some absent. The sample holds over 200,000 clones, about 80% seen once. The germline V gene has CDR1 MNHNS and CDR2 SASEGT. This CDR3 comprises 14 residues. The gene calls are TRBV6-1 and TRBJ2-5; D call uncertain. What was sequenced was PBMCs. This TCR was recovered from a woman in her thirties or forties in good health and CMV-seronegative. The CDR3 nucleotides read TGTGCCAGCAGTGAATTACAGATTCAAGCGACCCAGTACTTC. It specifies CASSELQIQATQYF.